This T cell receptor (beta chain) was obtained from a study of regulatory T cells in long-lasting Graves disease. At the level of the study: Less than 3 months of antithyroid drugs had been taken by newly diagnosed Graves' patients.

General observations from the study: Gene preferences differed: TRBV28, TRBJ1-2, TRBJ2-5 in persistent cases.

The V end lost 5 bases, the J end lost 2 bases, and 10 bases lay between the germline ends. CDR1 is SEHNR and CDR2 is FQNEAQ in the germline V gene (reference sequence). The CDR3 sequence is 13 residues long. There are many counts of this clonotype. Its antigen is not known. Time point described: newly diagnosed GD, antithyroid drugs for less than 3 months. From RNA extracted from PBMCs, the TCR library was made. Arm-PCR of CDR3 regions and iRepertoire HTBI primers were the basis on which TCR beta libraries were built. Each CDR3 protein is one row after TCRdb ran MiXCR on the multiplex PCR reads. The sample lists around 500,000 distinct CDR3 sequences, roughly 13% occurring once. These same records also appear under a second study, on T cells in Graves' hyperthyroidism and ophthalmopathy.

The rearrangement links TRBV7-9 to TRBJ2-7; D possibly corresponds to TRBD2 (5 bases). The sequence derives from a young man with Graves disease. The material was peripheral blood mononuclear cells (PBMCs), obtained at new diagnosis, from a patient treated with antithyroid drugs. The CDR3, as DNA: TGTGCCAGCAGCGACCTAGCCCCCTACGAGCAGTACTTC. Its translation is CASSDLAPYEQYF.